This T cell receptor beta chain was observed in a study of T cell clonality in common variable immunodeficiency. This clone showed up many times. The CDR3 is cut off 3 residues early in the read; its end comes from the germline J gene. Measured with immunoSEQ multiplex PCR; TCRdb has only the in-frame clones, and not every one. The sample has tens of thousands of clones, none seen only once; the top ten hold 1.5% to 2%. Trimming stripped 5 bases from V and 5 bases from J, with 21 bases between. Germline V gene data show CDR1 as LNHDA and CDR2 as SQIVND (reference sequence). The CDR3 is 16 amino acids.

The chain uses TRBV19 and TRBJ2-5, with a weak D call TRBD1 (5 bases). Input material: peripheral blood mononuclear cells. The source is a person aged 18 to 75 in good health. The CDR3: CASSLSGARAGETQYF. CDR3 DNA (partial): TGTGCCAGTAGTCTTTCCGGCGCCAGGGCAGGGGAGACC. The complete variable domain, with remaining parts taken from reference TRBV19 and TRBJ2-5, reads DGGITQSPKYLFRKEGQNVTLSCEQNLNHDAMYWYRQDPGQGLRLIYYSQIVNDFQKGDIAEGYSVSREKKESFPLTVTSAQKNPTAFYLCASSLSGARAGETQYFGPGTRLLVL.